The rows below give T cell receptor beta chains drawn from one sample of a study of T cell repertoires in cytomegalovirus infection. From the reads, TCRdb called clonotypes with MiXCR, one entry per CDR3 protein. The sample yields around 530,000 distinct CDR3 sequences, around 27% seen once. The sequenced sample was PBMCs. The receptors shown here come from a human donor in good health (CMV status not recorded). Some clones in this sample may be carry-over from other donors' samples. Both conserved end residues are part of each CDR3. Each record gives: D gene, CDR3 length, clone size, V gene, J gene, CDR3 protein, CDR3 DNA. D genes are given only for firm matches. Rows give clone size only sometimes, using once, few, many, or a class for an expanded clone.

NA	16	many	TRBV7-2	TRBJ1-6	CASSLDGGIYNSPLHF	TGTGCCAGCAGCTTAGATGGGGGGATCTATAATTCACCCCTCCACTTT
NA	15	NA	TRBV12-3/TRBV12-4	TRBJ2-1	CASSPILYGQDEQFF	TGTGCCAGCAGTCCCATTTTGTACGGGCAGGATGAGCAGTTCTTC
NA	15	few	TRBV6-2/TRBV6-3	TRBJ2-1	CASSLRAVSYNEQFF	TGTGCCAGCAGTTTAAGGGCGGTCTCCTACAATGAGCAGTTCTTC
NA	16	NA	TRBV6-1	TRBJ1-2	CASSRTNVIYNYGYTF	TGTGCCAGCAGCCGAACCAATGTAATTTATAACTATGGCTACACCTTC
NA	15	NA	TRBV20-1	TRBJ1-2	CSARSQHLSNYGYTF	TGCAGTGCTAGGAGCCAGCACCTCTCTAACTATGGCTACACCTTC
NA	17	few	TRBV12-3/TRBV12-4	TRBJ1-6	CASTYLGRLPLDSPLHF	TGTGCCAGCACTTATTTGGGCCGATTACCTCTCGATTCACCCCTCCACTTT
TRBD2	16	few	TRBV7-8	TRBJ2-1	CASSLLGLAGGPSKFF	TGTGCCAGCAGCTTATTAGGACTAGCGGGAGGGCCTAGTAAGTTCTTC
NA	14	NA	TRBV19	TRBJ2-3	CASTHGPGTDTQYF	TGTGCCAGCACCCACGGCCCGGGCACAGATACGCAGTATTTT
NA	13	few	TRBV5-1	TRBJ2-5	CASSTGQKETQYF	TGCGCCAGCAGCACAGGACAGAAAGAGACCCAGTACTTC
NA	14	many	TRBV10-3	TRBJ2-5	CAIRGASAKETQYF	TGTGCCATCAGGGGGGCTAGCGCAAAAGAGACCCAGTACTTC
NA	13	NA	TRBV2	TRBJ1-4	CASSERLDEKLFF	TGTGCCAGCAGTGAGAGACTAGATGAAAAACTGTTTTTT
NA	12	few	TRBV7-6	TRBJ1-1	CASSSPRGQAFF	TGTGCCAGCAGCTCCCCGCGCGGGCAAGCTTTCTTT
TRBD2	16	NA	TRBV23-1	TRBJ2-1	CASSQFHTSGDNEQFF	TGCGCCAGCAGTCAATTTCATACTAGCGGGGACAATGAGCAGTTCTTC
TRBD1	15	NA	TRBV18	TRBJ1-1	CASSPWTGKNTEAFF	TGTGCCAGCTCACCCTGGACAGGAAAGAACACTGAAGCTTTCTTT
NA	17	few	TRBV24-1	TRBJ2-2	CATSDLALSTNTGELFF	TGTGCCACCAGTGATCTAGCCCTCTCGACGAACACCGGGGAGCTGTTTTTT
NA	14	NA	TRBV4-3	TRBJ2-5	CASSPGPFSETQYF	TGCGCCAGCAGCCCCGGGCCCTTCTCGGAGACCCAGTACTTC
NA	13	NA	TRBV7-8	TRBJ2-7	CASSLGAGNEQYF	TGTGCCAGCAGCTTAGGTGCGGGGAACGAGCAGTACTTC
NA	15	many	TRBV7-2	TRBJ2-3	CASSLGQAVADTQYF	TGTGCCAGCAGCTTAGGGCAGGCCGTGGCAGATACGCAGTATTTT
TRBD2	15	few	TRBV7-9	TRBJ2-1	CASSLVTSGSGEQFF	TGTGCCAGCAGCTTAGTGACTAGCGGGAGTGGTGAGCAGTTCTTC
TRBD1	14	NA	TRBV28	TRBJ1-1	CASSWTGLNTEAFF	TGTGCCAGCAGTTGGACAGGGTTGAACACTGAAGCTTTCTTT
NA	14	NA	TRBV3-1	TRBJ1-1	CASSQRDRALEAFF	TGTGCCAGCAGCCAGCGGGACCGCGCTTTGGAAGCTTTCTTT
NA	15	few	TRBV2	TRBJ1-5	CASSSFQDSNQPQHF	TGTGCCAGCAGTAGTTTTCAGGATAGCAATCAGCCCCAGCATTTT
NA	14	many	TRBV7-6	TRBJ2-1	CASSLDPGWNEQFF	TGTGCCAGCAGCTTAGACCCCGGATGGAATGAGCAGTTCTTC
NA	16	NA	TRBV27	TRBJ1-1	CASSLSGGVTGTEAFF	TGTGCCAGCAGTTTATCGGGAGGGGTTACGGGCACTGAAGCTTTCTTT
TRBD1	16	NA	TRBV29-1	TRBJ2-3	CSVDNPDRWSSDTQYF	TGCAGCGTTGATAACCCGGACAGGTGGTCCTCAGATACGCAGTATTTT
NA	12	many	TRBV7-9	TRBJ1-1	CASTPAGTEAFF	TGTGCCAGCACCCCGGCGGGCACTGAAGCTTTCTTT
NA	11	many	TRBV12-3/TRBV12-4	TRBJ2-1	CASSLGAEQFF	TGTGCCAGCAGTTTAGGGGCTGAGCAGTTCTTC
NA	13	NA	TRBV7-9	TRBJ2-1	CASSTQPHNEQFF	TGTGCCAGCAGCACCCAACCCCACAATGAGCAGTTCTTC
TRBD1	15	few	TRBV4-3	TRBJ1-4	CASSQGQGFNEKLFF	TGCGCCAGCAGCCAAGGACAGGGATTCAATGAAAAACTGTTTTTT
NA	14	NA	TRBV12-3/TRBV12-4	TRBJ2-1	CASSLQRSYNEQFF	TGTGCCAGCAGTTTACAGCGCTCCTACAATGAGCAGTTCTTC
NA	13	few	TRBV19	TRBJ2-7	CASRTTGRYEQYF	TGTGCCAGTAGGACAACCGGAAGGTACGAGCAGTACTTC
TRBD2	20	NA	TRBV4-1	TRBJ2-1	CASSQQGLAGGPSSYNEQFF	TGCGCCAGCAGCCAGCAGGGACTAGCGGGAGGTCCGAGCTCCTACAATGAGCAGTTCTTC
NA	15	NA	TRBV12-3/TRBV12-4	TRBJ1-5	CASTSGRGSNQPQHF	TGTGCCAGCACTTCAGGGAGGGGGAGCAATCAGCCCCAGCATTTT
TRBD1	13	NA	TRBV6-4	TRBJ1-1	CASRQGPSTEAFF	TGTGCCAGCAGACAGGGGCCTTCCACTGAAGCTTTCTTT
TRBD1	14	NA	TRBV19	TRBJ1-2	CASRGTGRDYGYTF	TGTGCCAGTAGGGGGACAGGAAGAGACTATGGCTACACCTTC
TRBD1	14	few	TRBV6-8	TRBJ1-1	CASRTDRGRSEAFF	TGTGCCAGCAGGACGGACAGGGGGCGAAGTGAAGCTTTCTTT
TRBD2	18	many	TRBV7-2	TRBJ2-3	CASSLLRLAPTSTDTQYF	TGTGCCAGCAGCTTACTTCGACTAGCACCGACTAGCACAGATACGCAGTATTTT
TRBD1	16	few	TRBV19	TRBJ2-5	CASSAPGQKKGETQYF	TGTGCCAGTAGTGCCCCGGGACAGAAGAAGGGAGAGACCCAGTACTTC
NA	16	many	TRBV4-1	TRBJ1-1	CASSQDGRRLGGEAFF	TGCGCCAGCAGCCAAGATGGCAGGAGGTTGGGCGGTGAAGCTTTCTTT
NA	14	NA	TRBV27	TRBJ2-1	CASSLSPGNNEQFF	TGTGCCAGCAGTTTATCGCCCGGAAACAATGAGCAGTTCTTC
TRBD2	16	NA	TRBV11-2	TRBJ2-1	CASSPRASGIYNEQFF	TGTGCCAGCAGCCCCCGCGCTAGCGGAATCTACAATGAGCAGTTCTTC
NA	13	NA	TRBV6-5	TRBJ2-1	CASSYSYGSEQFF	TGTGCCAGCAGTTACTCGTATGGTTCTGAGCAGTTCTTC
NA	17	NA	TRBV4-1	TRBJ2-1	CASSQARWGSSYNEQFF	TGCGCCAGCAGCCAAGCGCGGTGGGGGAGCTCCTACAATGAGCAGTTCTTC
NA	15	few	TRBV7-9	TRBJ2-1	CASSLGGASHNEQFF	TGTGCCAGCAGCTTAGGAGGGGCGTCCCACAATGAGCAGTTCTTC
NA	13	NA	TRBV6-1	TRBJ2-3	CASSTGVADTQYF	TGTGCCAGCAGCACGGGAGTGGCGGATACGCAGTATTTT
NA	14	NA	TRBV19	TRBJ2-1	CASSIAGVADEQFF	TGTGCCAGTAGTATAGCGGGAGTCGCGGATGAGCAGTTCTTC
TRBD2	16	once	TRBV10-3	TRBJ2-7	CAISDLAGGPEYELYF	TGTGCCATCAGTGATCTAGCGGGAGGGCCGGAATACGAGCTGTACTTC
TRBD2	11	NA	TRBV20-1	TRBJ2-7	CSAKRTSGSLF	TGCAGTGCAAAGAGGACTAGCGGGAGCCTATTC
TRBD1	13	NA	TRBV7-2	TRBJ1-2	CASSRGTVYGYTF	TGTGCCAGCAGCCGCGGGACAGTCTATGGCTACACCTTC
NA	15	NA	TRBV25-1	TRBJ1-2	CASSEYSGYLYGYTF	TGTGCCAGCAGTGAATACTCCGGGTACCTCTATGGCTACACCTTC
NA	9	few	TRBV27	TRBJ2-3	CASSFQQYF	TGTGCCAGCAGTTTCCAGCAGTATTTT
TRBD1	15	few	TRBV11-3	TRBJ1-1	CASSPDRGPVTEAFF	TGTGCCAGCAGCCCGGACAGGGGGCCGGTCACTGAAGCTTTCTTT
NA	14	few	TRBV12-3/TRBV12-4	TRBJ2-3	CASSWQSTTDTQYF	TGTGCCAGCAGCTGGCAAAGCACCACAGATACGCAGTATTTT
NA	15	few	TRBV4-1	TRBJ2-2	CASSQEQPLPGELFF	TGCGCCAGCAGCCAAGAACAGCCGCTCCCCGGGGAGCTGTTTTTT
TRBD2	15	NA	TRBV11-3	TRBJ2-1	CASSLEGRAYNEQFF	TGTGCCAGCAGCTTAGAAGGGAGGGCCTACAATGAGCAGTTCTTC
NA	15	NA	TRBV12-3/TRBV12-4	TRBJ2-2	CASVGGRELTGELFF	TGTGCCAGTGTCGGGGGGCGGGAGTTGACCGGGGAGCTGTTTTTT
NA	15	NA	TRBV28	TRBJ1-2	CASSLNLGGMRGYTF	TGTGCCAGCAGTTTAAATTTGGGGGGCATGCGGGGCTACACCTTC